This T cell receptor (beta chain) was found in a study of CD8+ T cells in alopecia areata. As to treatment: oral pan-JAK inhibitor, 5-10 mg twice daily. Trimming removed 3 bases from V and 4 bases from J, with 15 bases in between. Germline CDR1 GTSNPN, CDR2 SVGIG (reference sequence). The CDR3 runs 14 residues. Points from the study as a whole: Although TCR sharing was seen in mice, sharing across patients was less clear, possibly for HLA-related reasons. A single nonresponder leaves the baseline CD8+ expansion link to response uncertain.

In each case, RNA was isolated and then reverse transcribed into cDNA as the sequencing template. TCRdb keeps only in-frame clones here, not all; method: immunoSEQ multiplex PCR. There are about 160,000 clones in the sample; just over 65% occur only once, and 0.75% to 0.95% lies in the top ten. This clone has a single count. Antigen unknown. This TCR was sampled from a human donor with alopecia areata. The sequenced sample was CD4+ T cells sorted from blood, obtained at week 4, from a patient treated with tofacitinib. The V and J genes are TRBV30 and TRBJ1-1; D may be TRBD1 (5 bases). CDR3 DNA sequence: TGTGCCTGGAGGGGAGACAGCTCGGGCACTGAAGCTTTCTTT. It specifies CAWRGDSSGTEAFF.